The rows below give T cell receptor beta chains drawn from one sample of a study of identical twins. TCRdb reanalysed the 5' RACE reads using MiXCR and keeps one entry per CDR3 protein. The sample lists about 470,000 distinct CDR3 sequences; approximately 24% were seen once. These data were likewise used in another study, on T cells expressing NK-cell markers.

The sample consisted of CD4+ T cells sorted from blood. The source is a young woman in good health. CDR3s include the opening cysteine and the closing phenylalanine or tryptophan. D genes are given only for firm matches. A clone size is listed for some rows: how often the clone was seen (once, few, many), or a class if it is expanded.

j_gene	d_gene	v_gene	abundance	CDR3aa	CDR3nt
TRBJ2-1	-	TRBV3-1	-	CASSQGALNEQFF	TGTGCCAGCAGCCAGGGGGCCCTCAATGAGCAGTTCTTC
TRBJ1-1	-	TRBV20-1	-	CSAIGRSNTEAFF	TGCAGTGCTATTGGGCGGTCAAACACTGAAGCTTTCTTT
TRBJ1-6	-	TRBV20-1	once	CSARSRGYNSPLHF	TGCAGTGCCAGGTCCAGGGGTTATAATTCACCCCTCCACTTT
TRBJ2-7	-	TRBV6-2/TRBV6-3	few	CASTQREAYEQYF	TGTGCCAGCACTCAGCGCGAAGCCTACGAGCAGTACTTC
TRBJ1-3	-	TRBV27	few	CASSLSTFGNTIYF	TGTGCCAGCAGTCTATCTACCTTTGGAAACACCATATATTTT
TRBJ2-3	-	TRBV20-1	-	CSASDAGSTDTQYF	TGCAGTGCTAGTGACGCGGGGAGCACAGATACGCAGTATTTT
TRBJ2-7	-	TRBV15	-	CATSRDRASYEQYF	TGTGCCACCAGCAGAGATAGGGCCTCCTACGAGCAGTACTTC
TRBJ2-7	-	TRBV20-1	-	CSARVGSQHEQYF	TGCAGTGCCCGAGTGGGATCTCAGCACGAGCAGTACTTC
TRBJ1-6	-	TRBV7-2	few	CASSPGRNLLPLHF	TGTGCCAGCAGCCCGGGACGCAATCTACTACCCCTCCACTTT
TRBJ2-5	TRBD1	TRBV12-3/TRBV12-4	-	CASSPGGQGDQETQYF	TGTGCCAGCAGTCCTGGGGGACAGGGGGACCAAGAGACCCAGTACTTC
TRBJ1-5	-	TRBV6-1	-	CASTSTFNQPQHF	TGTGCCAGCACAAGCACTTTTAATCAGCCCCAGCATTTT
TRBJ2-7	-	TRBV6-2/TRBV6-3	-	CASNDRPYEQYF	TGTGCCAGCAATGACAGGCCCTACGAGCAGTACTTC
TRBJ1-1	-	TRBV28	few	CASKMRQYREAFF	TGTGCCAGCAAGATGAGACAGTATCGTGAAGCTTTCTTT
TRBJ2-1	TRBD2	TRBV6-2/TRBV6-3	-	CASSYSPSGRRTYNEQFF	TGTGCCAGCAGTTACTCGCCTAGCGGGAGACGGACCTACAATGAGCAGTTCTTC
TRBJ1-3	-	TRBV27	-	CASSFRGGQNTIYF	TGTGCCAGCAGTTTTCGGGGAGGACAGAACACCATATATTTT
TRBJ2-3	TRBD2	TRBV7-2	few	CASSPLGLAGSTQYF	TGTGCCAGCAGCCCCCTGGGTCTAGCGGGAAGTACGCAGTATTTT
TRBJ1-4	-	TRBV20-1	many	CSARQPTNEKLFF	TGCAGTGCTAGACAGCCAACTAATGAAAAACTGTTTTTT